This TCR beta chain was retrieved from a study of T cell repertoires in cytomegalovirus infection. About the study: Carrying CMV and the relevant HLA type showed in public TCR beta signatures. General observations from the study: Accumulated public TCR beta family frequency recognized individuals carrying CMV together with the relevant HLA. What dominated the ex vivo response were HLA-C-restricted CMV-specific TCR beta clonotypes.

This clonotype has a count of ten or more. What it binds is not known. The CDR3 consists of 14 residues. The V end lost 6 bases, the J end lost 3 bases, and 14 bases lay between the germline ends. TCRdb reanalysed the reads using MiXCR and keeps one entry per CDR3 protein. The sample lists some 300,000 distinct CDR3 sequences; roughly 13% were seen once. The clonotype originates from a human donor in good health (CMV status not recorded). Some clones in this sample may be carry-over from other donors' samples. Sequences were obtained from PBMCs. The chain couples TRBV12-3 or TRBV12-4 to TRBJ1-1; D perhaps matches TRBD1 (5 bases). CDR3 nucleotide sequence: TGTGCCAGCAGGACACAAGGAGGGGACACTGAAGCTTTCTTT. Protein: CASRTQGGDTEAFF.